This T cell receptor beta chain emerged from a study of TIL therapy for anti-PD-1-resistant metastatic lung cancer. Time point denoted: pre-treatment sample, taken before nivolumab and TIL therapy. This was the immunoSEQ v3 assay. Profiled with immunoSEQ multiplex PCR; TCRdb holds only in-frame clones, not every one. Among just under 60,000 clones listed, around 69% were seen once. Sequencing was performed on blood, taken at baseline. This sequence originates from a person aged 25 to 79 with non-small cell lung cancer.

For the CDR3, the DNA is TGTGCCAGCAGCGTCCAGCCTAGCGTGGGGTACGAGCAGTACTTC. Its protein product is CASSVQPSVGYEQYF. The rearrangement joins TRBV9 to TRBJ2-7; D may be TRBD2 (6 bases). V was pared by 2 bases and J by 4 bases, with 16 bases between. The CDR3 has 15 residues. CDR1 is SGDLS, CDR2 YYNGEE, per germline.